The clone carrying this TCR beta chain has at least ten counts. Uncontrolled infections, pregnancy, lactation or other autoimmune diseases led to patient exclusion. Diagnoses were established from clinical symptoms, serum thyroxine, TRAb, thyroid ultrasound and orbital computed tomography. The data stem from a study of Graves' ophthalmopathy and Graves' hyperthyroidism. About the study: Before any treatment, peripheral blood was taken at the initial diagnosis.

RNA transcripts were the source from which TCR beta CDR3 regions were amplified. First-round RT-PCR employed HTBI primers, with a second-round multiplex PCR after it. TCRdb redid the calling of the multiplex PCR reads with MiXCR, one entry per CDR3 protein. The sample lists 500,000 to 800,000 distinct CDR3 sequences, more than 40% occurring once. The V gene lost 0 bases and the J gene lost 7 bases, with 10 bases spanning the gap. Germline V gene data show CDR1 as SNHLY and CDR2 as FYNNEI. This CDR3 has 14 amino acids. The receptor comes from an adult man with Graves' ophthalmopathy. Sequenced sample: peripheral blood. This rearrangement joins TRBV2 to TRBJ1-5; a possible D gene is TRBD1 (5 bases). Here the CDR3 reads CASSEAGTRQPQHF. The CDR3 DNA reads TGTGCCAGCAGTGAAGCAGGGACGAGGCAGCCCCAGCATTTT.